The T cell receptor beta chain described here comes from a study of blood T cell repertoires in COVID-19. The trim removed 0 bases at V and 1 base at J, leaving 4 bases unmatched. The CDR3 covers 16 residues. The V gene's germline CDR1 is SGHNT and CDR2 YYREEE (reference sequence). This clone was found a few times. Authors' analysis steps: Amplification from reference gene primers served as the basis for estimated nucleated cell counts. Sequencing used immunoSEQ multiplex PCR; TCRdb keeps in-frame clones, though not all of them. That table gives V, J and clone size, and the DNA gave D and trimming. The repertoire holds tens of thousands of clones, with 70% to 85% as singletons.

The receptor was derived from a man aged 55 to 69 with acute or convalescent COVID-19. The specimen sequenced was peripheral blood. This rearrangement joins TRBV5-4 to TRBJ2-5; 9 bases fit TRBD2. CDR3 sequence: CASSLGASGAQETQYF. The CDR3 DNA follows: TGTGCCAGCAGCTTGGGGGCTAGCGGGGCCCAAGAGACCCAGTACTTC.